Detailed here is one T cell receptor beta chain. This record belongs to a study of blood T cell repertoires in COVID-19. In the study overall: Both acute and convalescent COVID-19 samples were obtained from the United States, Italy and Spain.

Data came from immunoSEQ multiplex PCR; TCRdb stores just in-frame clones and leaves some out. The sample has under 350,000 clones, approximately 90% seen once. Germline loops: CDR1 ENHRY, CDR2 SYGVKD. The CDR3 loop spans 15 amino acids. The V and J ends lost 0 bases and 6 bases, in that order; junction bases with no gene match: 5. The sequence was obtained from a woman in her 30s with COVID-19, enrolled during active disease. The rearrangement joins TRBV10-3 to TRBJ2-3, with 8 bases lining up with TRBD2. Sequenced material: peripheral blood. The CDR3 bases are TGTGCCATCAGTGAGTCTACTAGCGGAGCCGATACGCAGTATTTT. As protein: CAISESTSGADTQYF.